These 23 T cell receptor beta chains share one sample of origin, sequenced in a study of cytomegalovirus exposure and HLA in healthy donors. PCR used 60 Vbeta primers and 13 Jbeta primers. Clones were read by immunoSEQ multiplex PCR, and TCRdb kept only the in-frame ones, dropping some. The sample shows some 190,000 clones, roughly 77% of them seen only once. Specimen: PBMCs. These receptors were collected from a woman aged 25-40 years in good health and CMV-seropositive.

The CDR3 is CASSYSESYGYTF. The CDR3 DNA sequence: TGTGCCAGCAGTTACTCGGAGAGCTATGGCTACACCTTC. The rearrangement uses TRBV6-5 and TRBJ1-2; D is undetermined. The CDR3 length is 13 residues. The V and J ends lost 0 bases and 4 bases respectively, with 6 bases between them. The germline gives CDR1 MNHEY, CDR2 SVGAGI.

For the CDR3, the DNA is TGTGCCAGCAGCCAAGATGCAGGCTCCTACAATGAGCAGTTCTTC. The encoded protein is CASSQDAGSYNEQFF. The rearrangement joins TRBV4-2 to TRBJ2-1; no clear D gene. Germline CDR1 and CDR2: LGHNA and YNFKEQ. V was shortened by 0 bases and J by 0 bases, with 6 bases between the two germline ends. The CDR3 runs to 15 residues.

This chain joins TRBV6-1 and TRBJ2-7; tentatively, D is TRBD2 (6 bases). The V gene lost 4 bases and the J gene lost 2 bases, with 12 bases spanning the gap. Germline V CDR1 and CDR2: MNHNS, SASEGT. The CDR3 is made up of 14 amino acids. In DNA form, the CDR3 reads TGTGCCAGCAGTGTGTTCCAGCGGGCCTACGAGCAGTACTTC. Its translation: CASSVFQRAYEQYF.

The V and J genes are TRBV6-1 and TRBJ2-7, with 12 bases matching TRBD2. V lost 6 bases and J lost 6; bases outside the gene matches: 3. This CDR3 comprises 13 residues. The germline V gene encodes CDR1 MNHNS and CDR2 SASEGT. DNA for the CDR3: TGTGCCAGCAGGCAACTAGCGGGAGGCGAGCAGTACTTC. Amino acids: CASRQLAGGEQYF.

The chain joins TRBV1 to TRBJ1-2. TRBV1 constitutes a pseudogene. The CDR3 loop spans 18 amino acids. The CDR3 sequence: CTSSGSRTRTLCNYGYTF. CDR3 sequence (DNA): TGCACCAGCAGCGGTAGCAGAACCCGGACTCTATGTAACTATGGCTACACCTTC.

CDR3 DNA: TGTGCCAGCAGTCCGCCGGGGCGGGGAGGGCTTAGCAATCAGCCCCAGCATTTT. Translation gives CASSPPGRGGLSNQPQHF. The chain employs TRBV28 and TRBJ1-5, with D possibly being TRBD1 (5 bases). Germline V CDR1 and CDR2: MDHEN, SYDVKM. V was clipped by 5 bases and J by 0 bases, with 20 bases between them. The CDR3 is 18 residues long.

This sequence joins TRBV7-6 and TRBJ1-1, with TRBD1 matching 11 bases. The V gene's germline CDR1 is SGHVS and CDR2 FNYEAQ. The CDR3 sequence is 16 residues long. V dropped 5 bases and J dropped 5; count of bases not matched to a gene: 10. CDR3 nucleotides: TGTGCCAGCAGCGGGAACCGGGACAGGGGGGGGACTGAAGCTTTCTTT. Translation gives CASSGNRDRGGTEAFF.

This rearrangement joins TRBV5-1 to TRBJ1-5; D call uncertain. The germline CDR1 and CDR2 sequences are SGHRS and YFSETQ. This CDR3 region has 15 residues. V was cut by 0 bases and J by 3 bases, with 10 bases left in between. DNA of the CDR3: TGCGCCAGCAGCTTGGGACTCGGCCTCAATCAGCCCCAGCATTTT. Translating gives CASSLGLGLNQPQHF.

CDR3 sequence: CASSGDRGRDYEQYF. CDR3 nucleotides: TGTGCCAGCAGCGGAGACAGGGGAAGAGACTACGAGCAGTACTTC. This chain uses TRBV5-4 with TRBJ2-7; 8 nucleotides match TRBD1. CDR1 and CDR2 (germline): SGHNT, YYREEE (reference sequence). The CDR3 has 15 amino acids. Trimming removed 4 bases from V and 3 bases from J; junction bases left unmatched: 9.

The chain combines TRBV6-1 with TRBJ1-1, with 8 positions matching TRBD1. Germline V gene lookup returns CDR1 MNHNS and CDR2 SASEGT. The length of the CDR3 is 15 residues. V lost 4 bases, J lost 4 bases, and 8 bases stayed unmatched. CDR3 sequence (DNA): TGTGCCAGCAGTGGGTGGCAGGGGGCGCTCACTGAAGCTTTCTTT. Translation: CASSGWQGALTEAFF.

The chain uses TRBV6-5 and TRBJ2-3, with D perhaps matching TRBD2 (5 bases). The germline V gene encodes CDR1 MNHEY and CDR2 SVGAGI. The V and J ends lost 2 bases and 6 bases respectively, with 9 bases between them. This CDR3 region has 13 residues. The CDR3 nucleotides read TGTGCCAGCAGTTACGGGAGTTTGGATACGCAGTATTTT. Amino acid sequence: CASSYGSLDTQYF.

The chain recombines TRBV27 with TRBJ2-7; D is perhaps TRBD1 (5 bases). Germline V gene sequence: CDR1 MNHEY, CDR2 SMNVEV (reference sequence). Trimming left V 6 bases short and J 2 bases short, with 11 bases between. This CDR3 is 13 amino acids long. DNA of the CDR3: TGTGCCAGCAGACTAACAGGAACCTACGAGCAGTACTTC. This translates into CASRLTGTYEQYF.

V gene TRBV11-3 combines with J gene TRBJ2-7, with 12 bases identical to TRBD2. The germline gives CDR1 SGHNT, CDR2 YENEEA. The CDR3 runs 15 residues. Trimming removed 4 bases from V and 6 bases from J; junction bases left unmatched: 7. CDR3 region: CASSSTLTSGGEQYF. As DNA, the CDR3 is TGTGCCAGCAGCTCGACGCTGACTAGCGGGGGCGAGCAGTACTTC. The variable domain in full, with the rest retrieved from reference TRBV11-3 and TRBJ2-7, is EAGVVQSPRYKIIEKKQPVAFWCNPISGHNTLYWYLQNLGQGPELLIRYENEEAVDDSQLPKDRFSAERLKGVDSTLKIQPAELGDSAVYLCASSSTLTSGGEQYFGPGTRLTVT.

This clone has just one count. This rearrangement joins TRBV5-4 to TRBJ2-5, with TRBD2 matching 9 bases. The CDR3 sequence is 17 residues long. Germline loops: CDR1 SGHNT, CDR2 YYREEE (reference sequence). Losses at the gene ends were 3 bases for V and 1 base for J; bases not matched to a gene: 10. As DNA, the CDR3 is TGTGCCAGCAGCTCAAGGCTGGCGGGAGGGCCCCAAGAGACCCAGTACTTC. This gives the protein CASSSRLAGGPQETQYF.

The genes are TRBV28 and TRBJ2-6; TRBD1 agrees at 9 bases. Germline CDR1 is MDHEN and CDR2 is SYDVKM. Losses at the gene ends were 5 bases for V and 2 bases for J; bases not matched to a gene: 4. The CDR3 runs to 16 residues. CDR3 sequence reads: CASSQTGGAGANVLTF. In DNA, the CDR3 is TGTGCCAGCAGTCAAACAGGGGGCGCTGGGGCCAACGTCCTGACTTTC. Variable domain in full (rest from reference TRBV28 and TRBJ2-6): DVKVTQSSRYLVKRTGEKVFLECVQDMDHENMFWYRQDPGLGLRLIYFSYDVKMKEKGDIPEGYSVSREKKERFSLILESASTNQTSMYLCASSQTGGAGANVLTFGAGSRLTVL.

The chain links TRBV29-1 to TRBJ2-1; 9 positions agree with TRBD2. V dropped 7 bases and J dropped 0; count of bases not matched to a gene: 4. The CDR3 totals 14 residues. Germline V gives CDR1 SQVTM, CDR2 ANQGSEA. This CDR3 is CSGSGSPSYNEQFF. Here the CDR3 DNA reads TGCAGCGGTAGCGGGAGCCCCTCCTACAATGAGCAGTTCTTC.

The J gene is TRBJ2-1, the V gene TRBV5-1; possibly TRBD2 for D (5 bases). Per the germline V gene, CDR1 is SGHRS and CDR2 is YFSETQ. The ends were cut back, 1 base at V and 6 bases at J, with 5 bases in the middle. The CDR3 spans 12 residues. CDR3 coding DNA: TGCGCCAGCAGCTTGACTAGCAATGAGCAGTTCTTC. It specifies CASSLTSNEQFF.

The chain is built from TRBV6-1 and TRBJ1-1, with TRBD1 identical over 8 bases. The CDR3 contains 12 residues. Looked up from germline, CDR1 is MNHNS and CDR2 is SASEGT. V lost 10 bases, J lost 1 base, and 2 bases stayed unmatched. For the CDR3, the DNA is TGTGCCAACGGACAGGGGAACACTGAAGCTTTCTTT. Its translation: CANGQGNTEAFF.

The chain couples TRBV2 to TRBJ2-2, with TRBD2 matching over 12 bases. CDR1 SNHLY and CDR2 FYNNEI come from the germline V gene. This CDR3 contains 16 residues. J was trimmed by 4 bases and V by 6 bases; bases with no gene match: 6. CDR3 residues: CASRILAGGGTGELFF. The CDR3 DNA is TGTGCCAGCAGGATTCTAGCGGGAGGGGGCACCGGGGAGCTGTTTTTT.

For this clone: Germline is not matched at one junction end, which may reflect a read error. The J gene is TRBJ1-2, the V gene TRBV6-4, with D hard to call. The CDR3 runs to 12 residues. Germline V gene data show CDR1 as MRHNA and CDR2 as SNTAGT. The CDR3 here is CASTDDGHGYTF. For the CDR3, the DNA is TGTGCCAGCACTGACGATGGGCATGGCTACACCTTC.

This chain's CDR3 is CASSLDVASTDTQYF. The CDR3 DNA reads as TGTGCCAGCAGCTTAGATGTAGCCAGCACAGATACGCAGTATTTT. This chain joins TRBV11-2 and TRBJ2-3; the D is unclear. CDR3 length equals 15 residues. CDR1 is SGHAT and CDR2 is FQNNGV in the germline V gene. Trimming cost V 0 bases and J 0 bases, with 7 bases left between them.

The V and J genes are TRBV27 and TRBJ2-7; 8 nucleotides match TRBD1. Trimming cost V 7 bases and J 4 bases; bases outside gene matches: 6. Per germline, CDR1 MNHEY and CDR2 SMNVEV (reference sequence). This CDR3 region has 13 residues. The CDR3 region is CASKETGAYEQYF. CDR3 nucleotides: TGTGCCAGCAAAGAGACAGGGGCGTACGAGCAGTACTTC.

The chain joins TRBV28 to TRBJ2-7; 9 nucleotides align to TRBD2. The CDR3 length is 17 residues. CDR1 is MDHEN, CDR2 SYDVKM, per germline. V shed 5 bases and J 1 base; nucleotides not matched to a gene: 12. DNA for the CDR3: TGTGCCAGCAGTCGCCGTCCCTCGCGGGAGGGTTCCTACGAGCAGTACTTC. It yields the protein CASSRRPSREGSYEQYF.